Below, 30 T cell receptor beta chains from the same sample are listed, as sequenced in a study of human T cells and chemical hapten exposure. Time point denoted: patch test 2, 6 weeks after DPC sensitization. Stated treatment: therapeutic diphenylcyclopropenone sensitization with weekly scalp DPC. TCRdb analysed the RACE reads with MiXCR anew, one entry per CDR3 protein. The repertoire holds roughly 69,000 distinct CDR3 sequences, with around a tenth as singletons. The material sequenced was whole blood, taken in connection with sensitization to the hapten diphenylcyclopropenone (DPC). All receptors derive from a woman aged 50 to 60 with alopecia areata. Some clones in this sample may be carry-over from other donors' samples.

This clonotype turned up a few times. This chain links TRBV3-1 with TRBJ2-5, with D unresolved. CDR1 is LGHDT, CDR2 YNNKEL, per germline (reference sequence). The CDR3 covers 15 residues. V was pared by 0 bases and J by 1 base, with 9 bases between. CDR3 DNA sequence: TGTGCCAGCAGCCAAGAAGGGTCTAGCCAAGAGACCCAGTACTTC. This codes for CASSQEGSSQETQYF.

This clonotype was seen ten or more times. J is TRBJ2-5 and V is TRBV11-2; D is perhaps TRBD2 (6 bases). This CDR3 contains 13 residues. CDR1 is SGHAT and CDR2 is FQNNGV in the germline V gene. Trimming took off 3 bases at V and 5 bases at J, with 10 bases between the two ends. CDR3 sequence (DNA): TGTGCCAGCAGCTTGGCTAGCGCGGAGACCCAGTACTTC. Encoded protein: CASSLASAETQYF. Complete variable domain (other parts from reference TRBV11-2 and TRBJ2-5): EAGVAQSPRYKIIEKRQSVAFWCNPISGHATLYWYQQILGQGPKLLIQFQNNGVVDDSQLPKDRFSAERLKGVDSTLKIQPAKLEDSAVYLCASSLASAETQYFGPGTRLLVL.

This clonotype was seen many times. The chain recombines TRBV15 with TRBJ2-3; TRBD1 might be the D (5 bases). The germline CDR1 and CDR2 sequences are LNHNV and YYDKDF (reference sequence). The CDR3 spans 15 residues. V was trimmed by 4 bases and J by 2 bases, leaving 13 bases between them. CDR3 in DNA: TGTGCCACCAGCATGGGCAGGGCCCCCACAGATACGCAGTATTTT. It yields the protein CATSMGRAPTDTQYF. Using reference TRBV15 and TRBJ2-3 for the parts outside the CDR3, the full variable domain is DAMVIQNPRYQVTQFGKPVTLSCSQTLNHNVMYWYQQKSSQAPKLLFHYYDKDFNNEADTPDNFQSRRPNTSFCFLDIRSPGLGDTAMYLCATSMGRAPTDTQYFGPGTRLTVL.

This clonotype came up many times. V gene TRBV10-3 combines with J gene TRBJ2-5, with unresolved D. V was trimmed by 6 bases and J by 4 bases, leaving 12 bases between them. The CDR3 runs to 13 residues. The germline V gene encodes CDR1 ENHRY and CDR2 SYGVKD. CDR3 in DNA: TGTGCCATCAGGATGCCTCATGCAGAGACCCAGTACTTC. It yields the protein CAIRMPHAETQYF.

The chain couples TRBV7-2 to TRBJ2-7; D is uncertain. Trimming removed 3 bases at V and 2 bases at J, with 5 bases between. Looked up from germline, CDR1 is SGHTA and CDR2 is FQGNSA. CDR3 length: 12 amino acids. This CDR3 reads CASSLTTYEQYF. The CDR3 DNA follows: TGTGCCAGCAGCTTGACGACCTACGAGCAGTACTTC.

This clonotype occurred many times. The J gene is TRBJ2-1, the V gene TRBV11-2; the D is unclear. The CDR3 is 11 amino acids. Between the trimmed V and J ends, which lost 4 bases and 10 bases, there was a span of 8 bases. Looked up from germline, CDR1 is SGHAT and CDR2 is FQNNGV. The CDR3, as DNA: TGTGCCAGCAGCTATCGACGCGAGCAGTTCTTC. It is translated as CASSYRREQFF.

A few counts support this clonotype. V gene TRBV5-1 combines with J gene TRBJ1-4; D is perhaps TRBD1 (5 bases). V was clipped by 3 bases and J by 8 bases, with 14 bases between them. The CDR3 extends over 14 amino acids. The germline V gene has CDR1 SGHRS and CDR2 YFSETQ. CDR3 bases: TGCGCCAGCAGCTGGGGAGACAGTAGCGAAAAACTGTTTTTT. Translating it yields CASSWGDSSEKLFF. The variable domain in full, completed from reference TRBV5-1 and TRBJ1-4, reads KAGVTQTPRYLIKTRGQQVTLSCSPISGHRSVSWYQQTPGQGLQFLFEYFSETQRNKGNFPGRFSGRQFSNSRSEMNVSTLELGDSALYLCASSWGDSSEKLFFGSGTQLSVL.

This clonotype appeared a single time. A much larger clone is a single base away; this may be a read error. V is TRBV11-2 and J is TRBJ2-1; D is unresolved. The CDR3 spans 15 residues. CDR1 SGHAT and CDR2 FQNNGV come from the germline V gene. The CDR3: CASSLSGFRVNEKFF. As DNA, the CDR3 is TGTGCCAGCAGCTTATCCGGGTTTAGAGTGAATGAGAAGTTCTTC.

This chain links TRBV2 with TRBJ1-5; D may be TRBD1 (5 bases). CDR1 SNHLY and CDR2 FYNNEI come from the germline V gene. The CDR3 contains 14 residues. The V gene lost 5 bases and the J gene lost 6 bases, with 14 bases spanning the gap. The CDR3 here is CASSLRGYSQPQHF. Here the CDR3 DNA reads TGTGCCAGCAGTCTGCGGGGGTACAGTCAGCCCCAGCATTTT.

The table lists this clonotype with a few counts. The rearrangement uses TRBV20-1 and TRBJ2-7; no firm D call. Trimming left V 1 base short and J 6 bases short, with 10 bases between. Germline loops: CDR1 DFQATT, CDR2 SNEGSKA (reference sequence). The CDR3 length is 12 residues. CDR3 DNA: TGCAGTGCTAGAGCCCGGACCGTCGAGCAGTACTTC. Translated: CSARARTVEQYF.

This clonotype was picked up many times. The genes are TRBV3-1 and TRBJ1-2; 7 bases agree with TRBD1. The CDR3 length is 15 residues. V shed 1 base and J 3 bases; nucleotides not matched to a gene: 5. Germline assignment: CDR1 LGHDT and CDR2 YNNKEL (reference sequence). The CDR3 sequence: CASSQGGTDYYGYTF. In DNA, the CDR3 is TGTGCCAGCAGCCAAGGAGGGACAGACTACTATGGCTACACCTTC.

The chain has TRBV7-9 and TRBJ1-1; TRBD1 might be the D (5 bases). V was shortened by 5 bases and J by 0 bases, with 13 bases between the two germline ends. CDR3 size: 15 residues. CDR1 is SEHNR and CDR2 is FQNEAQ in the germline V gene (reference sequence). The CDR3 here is CASSAGHTMNTEAFF. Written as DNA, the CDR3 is TGTGCCAGCAGCGCTGGACACACAATGAACACTGAAGCTTTCTTT. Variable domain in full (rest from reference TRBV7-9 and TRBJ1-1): DTGVSQNPRHKITKRGQNVTFRCDPISEHNRLYWYRQTLGQGPEFLTYFQNEAQLEKSRLLSDRFSAERPKGSFSTLEIQRTEQGDSAMYLCASSAGHTMNTEAFFGQGTRLTVV.

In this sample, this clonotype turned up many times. CDR3 in amino acids: CASSEIQGGRVPNTEAFF. The CDR3 nucleotides are TGTGCCAGCAGTGAAATACAGGGAGGACGTGTGCCCAATACTGAAGCTTTCTTT. The chain has TRBV6-1 and TRBJ1-1; D might be TRBD1 (6 bases). Per germline, CDR1 MNHNS and CDR2 SASEGT. This CDR3 spans 18 amino acids. V lost 2 bases and J 5 bases, leaving 24 bases between the germline ends.

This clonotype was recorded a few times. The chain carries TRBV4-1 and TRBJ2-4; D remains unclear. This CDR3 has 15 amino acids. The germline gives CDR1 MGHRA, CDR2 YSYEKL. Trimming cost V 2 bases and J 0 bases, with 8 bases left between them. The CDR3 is CASSQLGVAKNIQYF. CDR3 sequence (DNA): TGCGCCAGCAGCCAACTAGGTGTAGCCAAAAACATTCAGTACTTC.

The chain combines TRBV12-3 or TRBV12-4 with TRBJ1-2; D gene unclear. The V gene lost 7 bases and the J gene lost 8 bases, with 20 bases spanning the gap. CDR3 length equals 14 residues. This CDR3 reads CASNSDGLGSGYTF. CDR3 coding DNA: TGTGCCAGCAATTCCGACGGCTTAGGGTCCGGCTACACCTTC.

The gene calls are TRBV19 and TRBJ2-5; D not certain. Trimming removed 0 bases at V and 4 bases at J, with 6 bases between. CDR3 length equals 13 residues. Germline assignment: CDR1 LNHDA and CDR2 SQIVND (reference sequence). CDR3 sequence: CASSIEPGETQYF. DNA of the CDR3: TGTGCCAGTAGTATAGAGCCAGGAGAGACCCAGTACTTC. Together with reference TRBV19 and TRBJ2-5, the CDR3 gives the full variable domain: DGGITQSPKYLFRKEGQNVTLSCEQNLNHDAMYWYRQDPGQGLRLIYYSQIVNDFQKGDIAEGYSVSREKKESFPLTVTSAQKNPTAFYLCASSIEPGETQYFGPGTRLLVL.

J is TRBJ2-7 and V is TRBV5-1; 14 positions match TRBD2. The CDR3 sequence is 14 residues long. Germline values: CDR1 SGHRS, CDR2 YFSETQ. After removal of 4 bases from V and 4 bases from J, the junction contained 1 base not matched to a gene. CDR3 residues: CASSRTSGRYEQYF. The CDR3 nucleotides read TGCGCCAGCAGCCGGACTAGCGGGAGGTACGAGCAGTACTTC.

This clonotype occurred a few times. The CDR3 DNA is TGTGCCAGCAGCTTATTGTCGGGAAGAGGAGCCATGGTGTTCGGCTACACCTTC. Translation gives CASSLLSGRGAMVFGYTF. The genes are TRBV11-3 and TRBJ1-2; D remains unclear. The CDR3 loop spans 18 amino acids. Germline assignment: CDR1 SGHNT and CDR2 YENEEA. Trimming took off 2 bases at V and 8 bases at J, with 27 bases between the two ends.

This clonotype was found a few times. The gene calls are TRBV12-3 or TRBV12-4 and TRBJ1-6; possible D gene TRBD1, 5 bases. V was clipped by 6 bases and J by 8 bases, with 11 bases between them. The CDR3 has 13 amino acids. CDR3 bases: TGTGCCAGCAGCCCAGGCAGGGATTCACCCCTCCACTTT. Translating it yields CASSPGRDSPLHF.

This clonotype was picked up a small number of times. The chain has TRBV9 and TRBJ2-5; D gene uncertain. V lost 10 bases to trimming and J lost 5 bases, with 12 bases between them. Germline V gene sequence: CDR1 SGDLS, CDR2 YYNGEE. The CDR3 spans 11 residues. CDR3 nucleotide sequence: TGTGCCGCTGACTCTGGGGAGACCCAGTACTTC. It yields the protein CAADSGETQYF.

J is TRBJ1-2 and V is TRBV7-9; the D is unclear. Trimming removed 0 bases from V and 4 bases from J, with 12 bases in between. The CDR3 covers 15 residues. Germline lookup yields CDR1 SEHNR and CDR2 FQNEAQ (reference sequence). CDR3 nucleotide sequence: TGTGCCAGCAGCTTAGCGGATCGCGATTTCTATGGCTACACCTTC. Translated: CASSLADRDFYGYTF.

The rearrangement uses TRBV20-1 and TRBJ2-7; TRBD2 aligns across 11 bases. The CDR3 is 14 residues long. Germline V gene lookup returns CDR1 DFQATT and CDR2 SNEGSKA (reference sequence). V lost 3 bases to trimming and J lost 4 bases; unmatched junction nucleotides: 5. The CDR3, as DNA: TGCAGTGCTAGTAGGCTAGCGGGAGGATACGAGCAGTACTTC. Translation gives CSASRLAGGYEQYF.

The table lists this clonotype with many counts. The CDR3 DNA follows: TGCGCCAGCAGCTTAGGACTCGACTTCGAGTCGGAGACCCAGTACTTC. Protein sequence: CASSLGLDFESETQYF. The V gene is TRBV5-1, the J gene TRBJ2-5; D is perhaps TRBD2 (5 bases). The CDR3 runs to 16 residues. Germline CDR1 SGHRS, CDR2 YFSETQ. V was trimmed by 2 bases and J by 5 bases, leaving 19 bases between them.

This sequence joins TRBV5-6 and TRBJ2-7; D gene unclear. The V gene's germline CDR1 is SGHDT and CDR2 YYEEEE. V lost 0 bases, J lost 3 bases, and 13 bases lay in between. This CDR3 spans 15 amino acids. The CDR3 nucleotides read TGTGCCAGCAGCTTGGAAGCAAGTTCACACTACGAGCAGTACTTC. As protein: CASSLEASSHYEQYF.

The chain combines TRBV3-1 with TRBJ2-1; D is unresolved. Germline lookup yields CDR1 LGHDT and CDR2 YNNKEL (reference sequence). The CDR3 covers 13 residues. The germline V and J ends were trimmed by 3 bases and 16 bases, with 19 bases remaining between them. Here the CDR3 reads CASSQFPQDGPFF. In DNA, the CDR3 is TGTGCCAGCAGCCAGTTCCCTCAGGACGGGCCCTTCTTC.

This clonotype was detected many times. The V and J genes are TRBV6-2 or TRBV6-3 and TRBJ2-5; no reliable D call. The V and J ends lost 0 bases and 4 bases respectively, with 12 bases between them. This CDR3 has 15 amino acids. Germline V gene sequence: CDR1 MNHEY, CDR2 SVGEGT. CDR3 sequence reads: CASSYSHTPRETQYF. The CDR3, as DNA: TGTGCCAGCAGTTACTCCCATACTCCGAGAGAGACCCAGTACTTC.

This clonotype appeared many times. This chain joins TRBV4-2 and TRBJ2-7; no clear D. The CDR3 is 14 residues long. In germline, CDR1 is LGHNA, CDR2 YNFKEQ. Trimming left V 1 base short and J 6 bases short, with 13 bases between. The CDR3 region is CASSQVGDTAEQYF. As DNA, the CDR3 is TGTGCCAGCAGCCAAGTAGGCGACACGGCCGAGCAGTACTTC.

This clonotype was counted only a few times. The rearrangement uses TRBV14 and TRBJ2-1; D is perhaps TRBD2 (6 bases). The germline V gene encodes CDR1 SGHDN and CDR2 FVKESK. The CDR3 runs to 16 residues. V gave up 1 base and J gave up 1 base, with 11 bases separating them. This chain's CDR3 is CASSQVSGRSYNEQFF. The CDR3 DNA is TGTGCCAGCAGCCAAGTGTCAGGGAGGTCCTACAATGAGCAGTTCTTC.

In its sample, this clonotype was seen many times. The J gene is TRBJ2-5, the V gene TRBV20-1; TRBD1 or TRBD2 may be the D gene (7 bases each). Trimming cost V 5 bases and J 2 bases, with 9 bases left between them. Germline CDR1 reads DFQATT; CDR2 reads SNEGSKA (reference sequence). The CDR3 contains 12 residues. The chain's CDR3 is CSAQGGQETQYF. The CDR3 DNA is TGCAGTGCTCAGGGGGGGCAAGAGACCCAGTACTTC.

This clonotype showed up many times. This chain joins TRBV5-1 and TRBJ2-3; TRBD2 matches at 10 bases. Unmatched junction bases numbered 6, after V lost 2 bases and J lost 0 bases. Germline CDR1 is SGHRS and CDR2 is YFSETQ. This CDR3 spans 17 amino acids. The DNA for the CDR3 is TGCGCCAGCAGCTTCAAACTAGCGGGAACTAGCACAGATACGCAGTATTTT. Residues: CASSFKLAGTSTDTQYF.